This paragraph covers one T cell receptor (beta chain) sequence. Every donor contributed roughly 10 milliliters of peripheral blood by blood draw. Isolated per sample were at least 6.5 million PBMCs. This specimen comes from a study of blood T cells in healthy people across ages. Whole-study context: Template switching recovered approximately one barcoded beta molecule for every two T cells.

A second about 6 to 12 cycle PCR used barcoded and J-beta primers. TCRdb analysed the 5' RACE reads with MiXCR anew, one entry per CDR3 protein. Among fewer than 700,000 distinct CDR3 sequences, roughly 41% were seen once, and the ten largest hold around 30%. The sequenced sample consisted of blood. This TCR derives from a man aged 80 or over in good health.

This CDR3 is CASSQVNKGSNYGYTF. In DNA form, the CDR3 reads TGTGCCAGCAGCCAAGTGAATAAGGGATCCAACTATGGCTACACCTTC. This chain connects TRBV3-1 to TRBJ1-2; unclear D gene. Germline lookup yields CDR1 LGHDT and CDR2 YNNKEL (reference sequence). The CDR3 loop spans 16 amino acids. V was cut by 1 base and J by 2 bases, with 14 bases left in between. The whole variable domain, remainder taken from reference TRBV3-1 and TRBJ1-2, is DTAVSQTPKYLVTQMGNDKSIKCEQNLGHDTMYWYKQDSKKFLKIMFSYNNKELIINETVPNRFSPKSPDKAHLNLHINSLELGDSAVYFCASSQVNKGSNYGYTFGSGTRLTVV.